The 16 T cell receptor beta chains given below trace back to one sample, sequenced in a study of blood T cells in healthy people across ages. A second PCR of about 7 to 12 cycles used a sample-barcoded 5' primer and a J-beta primer mix. TCRdb processed the 5' RACE reads anew with MiXCR; each CDR3 protein has one entry. The table records roughly 1.9 million distinct CDR3 sequences, about two fifths of them present only once. The sample taken for sequencing was blood. The receptors come from a human donor in good health.

The genes are TRBV5-1 and TRBJ2-1, with 9 bases fitting TRBD2. After removal of 4 bases from V and 7 bases from J, the junction contained 12 bases not matched to a gene. Germline assignment: CDR1 SGHRS and CDR2 YFSETQ. This CDR3 spans 16 amino acids. DNA for the CDR3: TGCGCCAGCAGCCCCATACCAGCGGGGGGCTTTAATGAGCAGTTCTTC. Translated, it gives CASSPIPAGGFNEQFF.

This chain links TRBV24-1 with TRBJ2-3; either TRBD1 or TRBD2 may fit D (5 bases each). The CDR3 loop spans 16 amino acids. Germline-derived CDR1 and CDR2 are KGHDR and SFDVKD. V shed 5 bases and J shed 0 bases, with 14 bases lying between them. The CDR3 here is CATSVPPGPSTDTQYF. The CDR3 DNA follows: TGTGCCACCAGTGTACCGCCGGGACCTAGCACAGATACGCAGTATTTT.

The chain links TRBV20-1 to TRBJ2-5, with 8 bases aligning to TRBD2. The closer fit of TRBJ2-7 to the DNA end suggests the J call may be wrong. Germline V gene sequence: CDR1 DFQATT, CDR2 SNEGSKA (reference sequence). This CDR3 comprises 13 residues. DNA for the CDR3: TGCAGTGCTACTCGGGGGGGACTGTACGAGCAGTACTTC. This codes for CSATRGGLYEQYF.

Remarks on this clonotype: The junction differs from germline at one of its ends, possibly a read error. The chain has TRBV4-1 and TRBJ2-7, with 10 bases that match TRBD2. Gene TRBJ2-5 matches the end of the DNA better, so the J call may be wrong. Germline V gene data show CDR1 as MGHRA and CDR2 as YSYEKL. The CDR3 contains 16 residues. The CDR3 region has the DNA TGCGCCAGCAACCAAATAGCGGGGGGAAGAAAAGAGACCCAGTACTTC. As protein: CASNQIAGGRKETQYF.

The chain joins TRBV4-3 to TRBJ2-3; the D is unclear. Germline-derived CDR1 and CDR2 are LGHNA and YSLEER. The CDR3 extends over 14 amino acids. The CDR3 loop is CVGSRLGITDTQYF. The CDR3 DNA is TGCGTCGGCAGTCGATTGGGCATTACAGATACGCAGTATTTT.

With regard to this clonotype: Possible read error: a much larger clone is one base away. The CDR3 sequence is CSARLILAGRETQYF. For the CDR3, the DNA is TGCAGTGCTAGACTCATACTAGCGGGGAGGGAGACCCAGTACTTC. The chain is built from TRBV20-1 and TRBJ2-4; TRBD2 aligns across 10 bases. TRBJ2-5 matches the DNA end more closely, so the J call is doubtful. Germline loops: CDR1 DFQATT, CDR2 SNEGSKA (reference sequence). The CDR3 is 15 amino acids.

The chain couples TRBV27 to TRBJ1-2, with 8 bases that match TRBD1. The ends lost 5 bases at V and 8 bases at J; junction bases unmatched: 10. The length of the CDR3 is 14 residues. CDR1 and CDR2 (germline): MNHEY, SMNVEV (reference sequence). The CDR3 is CASSVGTGRGGYTF. The CDR3 coding sequence is TGTGCCAGCAGTGTCGGGACAGGCCGCGGGGGCTACACCTTC.

V and J are TRBV29-1 and TRBJ1-6; 9 positions match TRBD1. CDR3 length equals 13 residues. Germline lookup yields CDR1 SQVTM and CDR2 ANQGSEA. Trimming removed 6 bases from V and 9 bases from J; junction bases left unmatched: 6. The CDR3 sequence is CSVRTGDGSPLHF. In DNA, the CDR3 is TGCAGCGTGCGGACAGGGGATGGTTCACCCCTCCACTTT.

The V gene is TRBV18, the J gene TRBJ2-7; no reliable D call. Judging by the DNA end, TRBJ2-5 fits better; the J call may be wrong. The CDR3 has 13 amino acids. Germline V gene sequence: CDR1 KGHSH, CDR2 LQKENI. The CDR3 protein is CASSPGLVETQYF. In nucleotides, the CDR3 is TGTGCCAGCTCACCCGGGTTGGTGGAGACCCAGTACTTC.

V usage is TRBV29-1 and J usage is TRBJ2-7, with 7 bases fitting TRBD1. Losses at the gene ends were 6 bases for V and 6 bases for J; bases not matched to a gene: 8. Per the germline V gene, CDR1 is SQVTM and CDR2 is ANQGSEA. The CDR3 spans 12 residues. The CDR3 nucleotides read TGCAGCGTCCTACAGGGGTGGAGCGAGCAGTACTTC. This encodes CSVLQGWSEQYF.

This chain connects TRBV6-6 to TRBJ1-1; 8 bases are shared with TRBD1. CDR1 is MNHNY, CDR2 SVGAGI, per germline (reference sequence). V lost 6 bases to trimming and J lost 11 bases; unmatched junction nucleotides: 11. CDR3 length: 13 amino acids. This chain's CDR3 is CASSPTGALEAFF. CDR3 nucleotides: TGTGCCAGCAGCCCGACAGGGGCCCTCGAGGCTTTCTTT.

This rearrangement joins TRBV4-3 to TRBJ2-7; D is possibly TRBD1 (6 bases). The CDR3 is 19 residues long. The V and J ends lost 0 bases and 2 bases respectively, with 23 bases between them. Germline V gene lookup returns CDR1 LGHNA and CDR2 YSLEER. CDR3 in amino acids: CASSQDYGTHSLITYEQYF. The CDR3 DNA reads TGCGCCAGCAGCCAAGACTATGGGACACATAGTTTAATTACCTACGAGCAGTACTTC.

The table lists this clonotype with a few counts. This rearrangement joins TRBV7-2 to TRBJ2-5; D is uncertain. Trimming took 1 base from V and 2 from J, leaving 11 bases between them. Germline V gives CDR1 SGHTA, CDR2 FQGNSA. This CDR3 has 15 residues. In DNA, the CDR3 is TGTGCCAGCAGCTTAGTCACCGGCATACAAGAGACCCAGTACTTC. It translates to CASSLVTGIQETQYF.

This clonotype was detected a few times. The genes are TRBV28 and TRBJ1-2; the match to TRBD1 covers 8 bases. After removal of 5 bases from V and 8 bases from J, the junction contained 10 bases not matched to a gene. Germline V gives CDR1 MDHEN, CDR2 SYDVKM. The CDR3 runs to 14 residues. The CDR3: CASSRTGLIDGYTF. CDR3 DNA sequence: TGTGCCAGCAGTCGGACAGGGTTAATAGACGGCTACACCTTC.

This clonotype was found a few times. V usage is TRBV6-5 and J usage is TRBJ1-1, with TRBD1 as a possible D gene (6 bases). With 0 bases removed from V and 4 bases from J, the gap between germline ends came to 15 bases. Germline V CDR1 and CDR2: MNHEY, SVGAGI. There are 16 residues in the CDR3. The CDR3 bases are TGTGCCAGCAGTTACTCGTCTAGGGGGAGTATCACTGAAGCTTTCTTT. Amino acid sequence: CASSYSSRGSITEAFF.

CDR3 DNA: TGTGCCAGCAGTTTTGATGCGGGGGTGGCTTACGAGCAGTACTTC. This encodes CASSFDAGVAYEQYF. The chain couples TRBV12-3 or TRBV12-4 to TRBJ2-7, with 7 bases matching TRBD2. V shed 3 bases and J 4 bases; nucleotides not matched to a gene: 9. The CDR3 sequence is 15 residues long.